This TCR beta chain was obtained from a study of T cells in Graves' hyperthyroidism and ophthalmopathy (dated by TCRdb to about 2019). Regarding the study in general: Peripheral blood samples were taken at initial diagnosis, before any treatment was given. The approximately 98 discovery patients were randomly divided into training and test sets at a 7:3 ratio. Once sampling was done, hyperthyroidism patients were given methimazole at a starting dose of 30 mg daily, whereas ophthalmopathy patients were given high-dose intravenous methylprednisolone. In more than five Graves' hyperthyroidism patients, the study also compared T-cell repertoires from thyroid tissue with T-cell repertoires from blood. Whether ophthalmopathy could be predicted prospectively was tested in an independent validation cohort made up of 18 to 20 hyperthyroidism patients plus 17 patients who later progressed to ophthalmopathy. A discovery cohort of about a hundred patients, roughly 45 with Graves' ophthalmopathy and under 60 with stable Graves' hyperthyroidism, was used to find distinguishing TCR V-J signatures. The paper reports TCR Vbeta CDR3 sequencing of roughly 140 peripheral blood samples: under 45 ophthalmopathy, around 80 hyperthyroidism and around 17 progressor patients. The paper's findings and limits, for the study overall: In validation, the model predicted progression to ophthalmopathy with 55% to 71% sensitivity and roughly 72% specificity, a median of roughly seven months before onset. A 13 V-J signature model separated ophthalmopathy from stable hyperthyroidism, with nearly 90% sensitivity and around 84% specificity in cross-validation and 80%/75% in testing. Sample size was not statistically predetermined, and blinding of investigators to group allocation was not performed. Most expanded thyroid clonotypes (frequency above 0.001) were also found in blood, which suggests that blood repertoires may mirror thyroid immune responses.

The TCR beta CDR3 regions were amplified from the RNA transcripts. For the first round of RT-PCR on the TCR CDR3, the HTBI primer set was used together with the Qiagen OneStep RT-PCR kit. Libraries were constructed in a second round of multiplex PCR, after which size selection and purification were carried out. The libraries were sequenced on an Illumina HiSeq2000 using paired-end 100 bp reads. Per the authors' processing: Raw data were processed with SOAPnuke, discarding reads with adapters, uncalled bases, mean Phred below 15, or no exact constant-primer or identifier match. High-quality paired reads were merged using COPE v1.2.5, and each unique nucleotide sequence was defined as a clonotype. Clonotypes were aligned to IMGT TRBV, TRBD and TRBJ reference segments using MiTCR v1.1. The analysis included only V-J combinations with a frequency above 0.0001, which together covered more than 98% of the repertoires. The TCS score was defined as F50 (clonal expansion) divided by E x V (chaos), with BLOSUM62-based TCRdist calculated between CDR3 peptides within each V-J. Welch's t-statistics and random forest reduced around 510 V-J features to 10 to 15, which were used in a naive Bayes classifier (R e1071). In-frame beta chains were kept once TCRdb had trimmed the public reads at Q25 with fastp and called clones with MiXCR. CDR3 protein sequences are deduplicated, and each keeps its most common genes and DNA. These V and J calls rely on TCRdb rather than the paper's analysis. For this sample there are some 620,000 distinct CDR3 sequences; around 15% appear just once. The ten biggest clones cover about 3.8% of the sample.

Stable Graves' hyperthyroidism was defined as the absence of progression to ophthalmopathy over 18 months of follow-up. Hyperthyroidism patients were aged 18 to 65 years and newly diagnosed, with disease duration of less than 2 months. Exclusion was applied to patients with uncontrolled infections, other autoimmune diseases, pregnancy or lactation. Diagnoses were established on the basis of clinical symptoms, serum thyroxine and TRAb, thyroid ultrasound, and orbital computed tomography. PBMCs were separated from approximately 10 ml of fresh peripheral blood using Ficoll-Paque density gradient centrifugation. Trizol reagent was used to extract total RNA, and RNA quality was then checked on an Agilent 2100 Bioanalyzer. This clonotype was seen ten or more times. Its antigen remains undetermined. It has no much larger one-base neighbor in the sample; base qualities were not kept. CDR1 and CDR2 (MNHNS, SASEGT) derive from the germline V gene. Relative to germline, V is missing 2 bases and J is missing 0 bases, with 2 bases of the junction outside any gene match. The CDR3, cysteine through phenylalanine, is 15 amino acids long. Just the 45-base CDR3 DNA is kept, in frame starting at base 1.

The sample taken for sequencing was blood. The chain uses TRBV6-1 and TRBJ2-3; 7 of the junction bases match TRBD2. The clonotype was recovered from a woman younger than 45 with Graves' hyperthyroidism. The CDR3: CASSEFSGSTDTQYF. The bases are TGTGCCAGCAGTGAATTTAGCGGGAGCACAGATACGCAGTATTTT.